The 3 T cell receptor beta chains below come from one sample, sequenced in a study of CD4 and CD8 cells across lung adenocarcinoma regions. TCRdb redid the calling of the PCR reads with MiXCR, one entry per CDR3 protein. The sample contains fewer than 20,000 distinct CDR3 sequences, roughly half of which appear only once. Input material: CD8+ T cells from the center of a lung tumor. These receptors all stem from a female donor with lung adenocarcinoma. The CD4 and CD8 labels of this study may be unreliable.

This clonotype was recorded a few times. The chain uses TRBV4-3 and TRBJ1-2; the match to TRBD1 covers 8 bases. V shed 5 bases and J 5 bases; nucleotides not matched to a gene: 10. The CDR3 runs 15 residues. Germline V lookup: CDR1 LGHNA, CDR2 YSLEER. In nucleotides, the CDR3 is TGCGCCAGCAGCACCGGACAGGGATTTGAATATGGCTACACCTTC. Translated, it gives CASSTGQGFEYGYTF.

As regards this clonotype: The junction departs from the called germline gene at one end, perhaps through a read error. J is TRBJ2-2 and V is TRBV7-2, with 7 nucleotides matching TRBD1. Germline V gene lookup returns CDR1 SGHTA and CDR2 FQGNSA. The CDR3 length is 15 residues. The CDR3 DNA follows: TGTGCCAGCGGCTTAAAGAGCGCGAGCACAGGGGCGCTGTTTTTT. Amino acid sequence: CASGLKSASTGALFF.

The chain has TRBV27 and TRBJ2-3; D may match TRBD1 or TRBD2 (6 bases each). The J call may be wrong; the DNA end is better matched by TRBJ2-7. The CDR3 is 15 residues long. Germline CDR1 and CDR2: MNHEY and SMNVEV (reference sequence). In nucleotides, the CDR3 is TGTGCCAGGGGTCTCGGGGGCCGTTACACAGATACGCAGTACTTC. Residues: CARGLGGRYTDTQYF.